This entry describes one TCR beta chain. The antigen is undetermined. This entry is derived from a study of cytomegalovirus exposure and HLA in healthy donors. In the study overall: A prior study identified just under 120 million unique TCR beta sequences from roughly 180 million T cells.

The length of the CDR3 is 17 residues. Germline V gives CDR1 SGDLS, CDR2 YYNGEE. V lost 0 bases and J 2 bases, leaving 17 bases between the germline ends. Findings and caveats of the study: Previously analyzed data showed that most TCR beta V segments were productive at a frequency of about 87% or about 30%. Later work associated fewer than 20,000 TCR beta sequences with HLA alleles at 0.05 false discovery rate. Compared with the approximately 700-donor mean, an Asian-associated ancestry cluster reportedly had fewer N-insertions, according to a later analysis.

With 60 Vbeta and 13 Jbeta primers, the PCR was carried out. Measured with immunoSEQ multiplex PCR; TCRdb has only the in-frame clones, and not every one. The table records 100,000 to 150,000 clones, 81% of them present only once. The rearrangement joins TRBV9 to TRBJ1-1; tentatively, D is TRBD1 (6 bases). The source material was PBMCs. The sequence was collected from a man younger than 35 in good health and CMV-seronegative. CDR3 sequence (DNA): TGTGCCAGCAGCGTAGATCCGGCGACAGGCGTAAACACTGAAGCTTTCTTT. It codes for CASSVDPATGVNTEAFF.